The 18 T cell receptor beta chains given below trace back to one sample, sequenced in a study of T cell changes during pregnancy in multiple sclerosis. The method was immunoSEQ multiplex PCR; TCRdb's version includes in-frame clones alone and lacks a portion of them. The sample consists of approximately 82,000 clones, just over 90% of them appearing once. The specimen comprised CD4+ T cells from peripheral blood mononuclear cells, sampled in the second trimester of pregnancy. The origin of the receptors is a female donor with multiple sclerosis, enrolled in a pregnancy study.

This clone has more than one count but fewer than ten. J is TRBJ1-4 and V is TRBV5-6; no firm D call. V gave up 7 bases and J gave up 4 bases, with 11 bases separating them. The CDR3 loop spans 13 amino acids. CDR1 is SGHDT and CDR2 is YYEEEE in the germline V gene. CDR3 sequence reads: CASRGQLNEKLFF. CDR3 DNA sequence: TGTGCCAGCCGCGGGCAGCTTAATGAAAAACTGTTTTTT.

The rearrangement uses TRBV6-5 and TRBJ2-1; 11 bases are a match to TRBD1. The junction had 6 bases not matched to a gene; V was cut back by 2 bases and J by 6 bases. CDR1 and CDR2 (germline): MNHEY, SVGAGI. There are 16 residues in the CDR3. This CDR3 reads CASSYHRTGGFNEQFF. CDR3 nucleotide sequence: TGTGCCAGCAGTTACCATCGGACAGGGGGCTTCAATGAGCAGTTCTTC.

The chain links TRBV7-9 to TRBJ1-2; D remains ambiguous. V lost 0 bases and J 3 bases, leaving 5 bases between the germline ends. The CDR3 consists of 13 residues. Germline V gene lookup returns CDR1 SEHNR and CDR2 FQNEAQ (reference sequence). The CDR3 loop is CASSLARDYGYTF. CDR3 bases: TGTGCCAGCAGCTTAGCACGAGACTATGGCTACACCTTC.

The V gene is TRBV5-1, the J gene TRBJ2-7; 7 bases align to TRBD1. Germline V CDR1 and CDR2: SGHRS, YFSETQ. V was clipped by 3 bases and J by 2 bases; unmatched bases: 2. The CDR3 is 13 amino acids. For the CDR3, the DNA is TGCGCCAGCAGCTCGGGACAGACCTACGAGCAGTACTTC. It translates to CASSSGQTYEQYF.

The chain has TRBV28 and TRBJ2-6, with D uncertain. This CDR3 spans 14 amino acids. V gave up 4 bases and J gave up 2 bases, with 6 bases separating them. The germline CDR1 and CDR2 sequences are MDHEN and SYDVKM. The CDR3 reads CASSSSAGANVLTF. As DNA, the CDR3 is TGTGCCAGCAGTTCTTCAGCTGGGGCCAACGTCCTGACTTTC.

The J gene is TRBJ2-5, the V gene TRBV19, with TRBD1 identical over 8 bases. Trimming removed 4 bases from V and 4 bases from J; junction bases left unmatched: 2. CDR1 and CDR2 (germline): LNHDA, SQIVND (reference sequence). This CDR3 region has 13 residues. As DNA, the CDR3 is TGTGCCAGTAGTACTACAGGGGGAGAGACCCAGTACTTC. Translating it yields CASSTTGGETQYF.

The chain carries TRBV14 and TRBJ1-4, with a tentative D call TRBD1 (6 bases). CDR1 and CDR2 (germline): SGHDN, FVKESK. This CDR3 comprises 17 residues. Trimming took 0 bases from V and 0 from J, leaving 11 bases between them. CDR3 in DNA: TGTGCCAGCAGCCAAGATCCGGACAGCCCAACTAATGAAAAACTGTTTTTT. It codes for CASSQDPDSPTNEKLFF.

This sequence joins TRBV11-3 and TRBJ2-1; TRBD2 matches at 11 bases. Losses at the gene ends were 0 bases for V and 9 bases for J; bases not matched to a gene: 7. The CDR3 runs 16 residues. CDR1 and CDR2 (germline): SGHNT, YENEEA. Here the CDR3 reads CASSLDIAGGPREQFF. In nucleotides, the CDR3 is TGTGCCAGCAGCTTAGATATAGCGGGAGGGCCTCGTGAGCAGTTCTTC.

This rearrangement joins TRBV14 to TRBJ1-4; 10 bases fit TRBD1. The ends lost 4 bases at V and 7 bases at J; junction bases unmatched: 9. The CDR3 covers 16 residues. The germline V gene encodes CDR1 SGHDN and CDR2 FVKESK. The chain's CDR3 is CASSRHEDRGFEKLFF. The CDR3 coding sequence is TGTGCCAGCAGCCGACACGAGGACAGGGGGTTTGAAAAACTGTTTTTT.

V and J are TRBV7-2 and TRBJ1-2, with 11 bases that match TRBD1. The germline gives CDR1 SGHTA, CDR2 FQGNSA. CDR3 length: 15 residues. V lost 2 bases to trimming and J lost 3 bases; unmatched junction nucleotides: 2. The DNA of the CDR3 is TGTGCCAGCAGCTTACGGACAGGGGGCGACTATGGCTACACCTTC. Protein sequence: CASSLRTGGDYGYTF.

The chain employs TRBV5-1 and TRBJ2-5; D perhaps matches TRBD2 (5 bases). The CDR3 extends over 14 amino acids. V was clipped by 5 bases and J by 2 bases, with 13 bases between them. CDR1 is SGHRS, CDR2 YFSETQ, per germline. DNA of the CDR3: TGCGCCAGCAGTCTGGTGTCGGGGCAAGAGACCCAGTACTTC. Translating it yields CASSLVSGQETQYF.

The chain joins TRBV2 to TRBJ2-1; the D gene is possibly TRBD2 (6 bases). Trimming pared 7 bases from V and 10 bases from J, leaving 14 bases between. Germline V lookup: CDR1 SNHLY, CDR2 FYNNEI. The CDR3 consists of 12 residues. The CDR3 bases are TGTGCCAGCACAATGCAGAGCGGGGAGCAGTTCTTC. It encodes CASTMQSGEQFF.

In nucleotides, the CDR3 is TGTGCCAGCAGTCGACAGGGAAACACCGGGGAGCTGTTTTTT. Amino acid sequence: CASSRQGNTGELFF. The chain joins TRBV11-3 to TRBJ2-2; 7 nucleotides align to TRBD1. The V segment lost 6 bases and the J segment 2 bases; nucleotides outside the gene matches: 3. Per germline, CDR1 SGHNT and CDR2 YENEEA. The CDR3 runs 14 residues. Looking up the rest from reference TRBV11-3 and TRBJ2-2 gives the full variable domain: EAGVVQSPRYKIIEKKQPVAFWCNPISGHNTLYWYLQNLGQGPELLIRYENEEAVDDSQLPKDRFSAERLKGVDSTLKIQPAELGDSAVYLCASSRQGNTGELFFGEGSRLTVL.

J is TRBJ2-4 and V is TRBV6-1; TRBD1 agrees at 10 bases. Germline CDR1 and CDR2: MNHNS and SASEGT. There are 14 residues in the CDR3. Trimming at V came to 4 bases and at J to 9 bases, leaving 6 bases not matched to a gene. For the CDR3, the DNA is TGTGCCAGCAGTGGGGACAGGGGCCGGGGCATTCAGTACTTC. Translated: CASSGDRGRGIQYF.

The chain employs TRBV7-8 and TRBJ2-7, with a weak D call TRBD1 (7 bases). Between the trimmed V and J ends, which lost 1 base and 4 bases, there was a span of 17 bases. The germline CDR1 and CDR2 sequences are SGHVS and FQNEAQ. There are 16 residues in the CDR3. CDR3 residues: CASSLVGQKAGYEQYF. The CDR3 nucleotides are TGTGCCAGCAGCTTAGTGGGACAGAAGGCGGGGTACGAGCAGTACTTC.

The count of this clone is one. The chain joins TRBV27 to TRBJ1-2, with D tentatively TRBD1 (5 bases). CDR1 and CDR2 from the germline V gene are MNHEY and SMNVEV (reference sequence). Trimming cost V 0 bases and J 8 bases, with 13 bases left between them. This CDR3 is 14 amino acids long. Here the CDR3 reads CASSLSVRDEGYTF. The CDR3, as DNA: TGTGCCAGCAGTTTATCGGTCAGGGATGAAGGCTACACCTTC.

The chain combines TRBV4-3 with TRBJ1-2; 8 bases agree with TRBD1. The CDR3 runs 13 residues. Unmatched junction bases numbered 3, after V lost 0 bases and J lost 9 bases. Germline assignment: CDR1 LGHNA and CDR2 YSLEER. This CDR3 is CASSQEQGASYTF. The CDR3 bases are TGCGCCAGCAGCCAAGAGCAGGGGGCAAGCTACACCTTC.

CDR3 nucleotide sequence: TGTGCCAGTAGTAAACAACGAGAGACCCAGTACTTC. Protein product: CASSKQRETQYF. This sequence joins TRBV19 and TRBJ2-5; no firm D call. V lost 4 bases and J 4 bases, leaving 7 bases between the germline ends. The length of the CDR3 is 12 residues. The germline gives CDR1 LNHDA, CDR2 SQIVND (reference sequence).